This T cell receptor (beta chain) was captured by sequencing in a study of blood T cell repertoires in COVID-19. Study details: Donors in the United States, Italy and Spain gave samples during acute or convalescent COVID-19. Sources were T cells, B-cell-depleted T cells, or PBMCs; the material itself was cDNA or gDNA.

In the authors' workflow: Estimation of nucleated cell counts relied on the amplification of reference gene primers. Measured with immunoSEQ multiplex PCR; TCRdb has only the in-frame clones, and not every one. Clone size and V and J calls were adopted from that table, with D and trimming inferred from the DNA. This table has tens of thousands of clones, roughly 88% appearing once. Trimming removed 5 bases from V and 7 bases from J, with 20 bases in between. The CDR3 contains 15 residues. Germline V lookup: CDR1 SGHAT, CDR2 FQNNGV. The sequenced material came from peripheral blood. This receptor was taken from a man between 70 and 80 years old with acute or convalescent COVID-19. This chain uses TRBV11-2 with TRBJ1-2; weak D call: TRBD1 (6 bases). The CDR3 region has the DNA TGTGCCAGCAGCCTTAGGACAGTTCTGTTGCGTGGCTACACCTTC. Amino acid sequence: CASSLRTVLLRGYTF.